Presented here are 31 T cell receptor beta chains from one specimen sequenced in a study of blood T cell repertoires in COVID-19. Sequencing was performed with immunoSEQ multiplex PCR; in TCRdb, only in-frame clones are kept and a portion is missing. Of 65,000 to 85,000 clones in the sample, about 90% were seen once. Sequences were obtained from peripheral blood. The source is a human donor in a cohort sampled during active COVID-19.

The chain links TRBV27 to TRBJ1-5; D is ambiguous. In germline, CDR1 is MNHEY, CDR2 SMNVEV (reference sequence). V lost 3 bases and J lost 5, with 14 bases in between. The CDR3 loop spans 15 amino acids. The CDR3 sequence: CASSFSEMRDQPQHF. The CDR3 nucleotides read TGTGCCAGCAGTTTTTCCGAAATGCGTGATCAGCCCCAGCATTTT.

V gene TRBV4-1 combines with J gene TRBJ1-3; D remains ambiguous. The CDR3 length is 17 residues. V was trimmed by 0 bases and J by 0 bases, leaving 12 bases between them. Germline V gene data show CDR1 as MGHRA and CDR2 as YSYEKL. For the CDR3, the DNA is TGCGCCAGCAGCCAAGATGGTGGAGCGGCCTCTGGAAACACCATATATTTT. Translated: CASSQDGGAASGNTIYF.

This rearrangement joins TRBV7-9 to TRBJ1-3; 8 bases are a match to TRBD1. V lost 3 bases to trimming and J lost 3 bases; unmatched junction nucleotides: 1. This CDR3 contains 14 residues. Germline CDR1 is SEHNR and CDR2 is FQNEAQ (reference sequence). This CDR3 reads CASSLTGDGNTIYF. For the CDR3, the DNA is TGTGCCAGCAGCTTGACAGGGGATGGAAACACCATATATTTT. The whole variable domain, remainder taken from reference TRBV7-9 and TRBJ1-3, is DTGVSQNPRHKITKRGQNVTFRCDPISEHNRLYWYRQTLGQGPEFLTYFQNEAQLEKSRLLSDRFSAERPKGSFSTLEIQRTEQGDSAMYLCASSLTGDGNTIYFGEGSWLTVV.

The gene calls are TRBV7-6 and TRBJ2-2; D is undetermined. Trimming took off 1 base at V and 0 bases at J, with 9 bases between the two ends. This CDR3 contains 16 residues. Germline V gives CDR1 SGHVS, CDR2 FNYEAQ. CDR3 sequence (DNA): TGTGCCAGCAGCTTAGTGGTTCCAGCGAACACCGGGGAGCTGTTTTTT. Translated, it gives CASSLVVPANTGELFF.

V usage is TRBV27 and J usage is TRBJ1-1, with 7 bases aligning to TRBD1. The CDR3 has 14 residues. CDR1 is MNHEY and CDR2 is SMNVEV in the germline V gene (reference sequence). Trimming at V came to 5 bases and at J to 5 bases, leaving 8 bases not matched to a gene. Here the CDR3 DNA reads TGTGCCAGCAGTCACAGGGGAGTAAGGACTGAAGCTTTCTTT. Its protein is CASSHRGVRTEAFF.

V gene TRBV10-3 combines with J gene TRBJ2-7, with TRBD2 matching 8 bases. The CDR3 has 14 residues. V gave up 8 bases and J gave up 3 bases; unmatched junction bases: 9. Germline values: CDR1 ENHRY, CDR2 SYGVKD. The CDR3 DNA follows: TGTGCCATCTCGAGTAGCGGGGTAATCTACGAGCAGTACTTC. Translating gives CAISSSGVIYEQYF.

V gene TRBV14 combines with J gene TRBJ2-7; 11 positions agree with TRBD1. With V trimmed by 4 bases and J by 4 bases, 9 bases remained unmatched. The CDR3 sequence is 16 residues long. Germline values: CDR1 SGHDN, CDR2 FVKESK. Written as DNA, the CDR3 is TGTGCCAGCAGCCCGGACAGGGGGCGTAATAGATACGAGCAGTACTTC. As protein: CASSPDRGRNRYEQYF.

This chain links TRBV6-1 with TRBJ2-2; the D gene is possibly TRBD2 (6 bases). Germline-derived CDR1 and CDR2 are MNHNS and SASEGT. The CDR3 is 16 amino acids. V was shortened by 2 bases and J by 3 bases, with 13 bases between the two germline ends. Here the CDR3 reads CASSELAGKYTGELFF. For the CDR3, the DNA is TGTGCCAGCAGTGAATTGGCGGGGAAGTACACCGGGGAGCTGTTTTTT.

The rearrangement links TRBV27 to TRBJ2-4; 16 bases agree with TRBD2. Trimming took 5 bases from V and 13 from J; bases not matched to a gene: 11. The CDR3 has 16 amino acids. Per the germline V gene, CDR1 is MNHEY and CDR2 is SMNVEV (reference sequence). For the CDR3, the DNA is TGTGCCAGCAGTCCCCTACCGGGACTAGCGGGGGGGCCACAGTACTTC. It translates to CASSPLPGLAGGPQYF.

J is TRBJ2-1 and V is TRBV11-1; TRBD2 matches 10 bases. The J segment lost 8 bases and the V segment lost 3 bases, leaving 10 bases of the junction unmatched. In germline, CDR1 is SGHAT, CDR2 FQDESV (reference sequence). The CDR3 runs 16 residues. The DNA of the CDR3 is TGTGCCAGCAGCTTCTTCCCTAGCGGGAGAATTTATGAGCAGTTCTTC. Its translation is CASSFFPSGRIYEQFF.

The V gene is TRBV7-6, the J gene TRBJ1-1; D remains unclear. The V end was cut by 1 base, the J end by 1 base, with 7 bases between. CDR1 is SGHVS, CDR2 FNYEAQ, per germline. This CDR3 has 14 residues. DNA of the CDR3: TGTGCCAGCAGCTTAGGGCTTGGGAACACTGAAGCTTTCTTT. It is translated as CASSLGLGNTEAFF.

This sequence joins TRBV10-3 and TRBJ2-7, with 11 bases aligning to TRBD1. The CDR3 contains 15 residues. The germline CDR1 and CDR2 sequences are ENHRY and SYGVKD. The J segment lost 3 bases and the V segment lost 6 bases, leaving 7 bases of the junction unmatched. The CDR3 loop is CAIRIGTGGDYEQYF. DNA of the CDR3: TGTGCCATCAGGATCGGGACAGGGGGAGACTACGAGCAGTACTTC.

The rearrangement uses TRBV10-3 and TRBJ2-7; 7 nucleotides align to TRBD1. Germline V CDR1 and CDR2: ENHRY, SYGVKD. The CDR3 spans 13 residues. V shed 4 bases and J 6 bases; nucleotides not matched to a gene: 6. Here the CDR3 reads CAISGQTGPEQYF. The CDR3, as DNA: TGTGCCATCAGTGGACAGACAGGGCCCGAGCAGTACTTC.

This chain connects TRBV3-1 (or the pseudogene TRBV3-2) to TRBJ2-5; 7 bases map to TRBD2. The CDR3 consists of 16 residues. Germline assignment: CDR1 LGHDT and CDR2 YNNKEL (reference sequence). Germline trimming cut 4 bases from V and 4 bases from J; bases unmatched to any gene: 12. CDR3 in DNA: TGTGCCAGCAGCCCCCGGACGATCAGACTAGCAGAGACCCAGTACTTC. Its protein product is CASSPRTIRLAETQYF.

The chain combines TRBV15 with TRBJ2-1; D is undetermined. CDR1 LNHNV and CDR2 YYDKDF come from the germline V gene (reference sequence). The V end was cut by 1 base, the J end by 7 bases, with 5 bases between. The CDR3 runs 12 residues. CDR3 bases: TGTGCCACCAGCAGAGTGTATAATGAGCAGTTCTTC. Its protein is CATSRVYNEQFF.

This clone appeared a single time. The chain combines TRBV3-1 (or the pseudogene TRBV3-2) with TRBJ2-2; 9 nucleotides align to TRBD2. The CDR3 loop spans 14 amino acids. V trimming: 4 bases; J trimming: 7 bases; junction bases outside the gene matches: 4. CDR1 and CDR2 from the germline V gene are LGHDT and YNNKEL (reference sequence). Here the CDR3 reads CASSPGLASGELFF. As DNA, the CDR3 is TGTGCCAGCAGCCCGGGACTAGCAAGCGGGGAGCTGTTTTTT.

This clone was detected once. The rearrangement links TRBV5-4 to TRBJ1-4, with a possible D match to TRBD1 (6 bases). In germline, CDR1 is SGHNT, CDR2 YYREEE (reference sequence). V lost 2 bases and J lost 7, with 6 bases in between. This CDR3 spans 12 amino acids. CDR3 nucleotides: TGTGCCAGCAGCTTAGGGGGTGAAAAACTGTTTTTT. Translating it yields CASSLGGEKLFF.

The chain links TRBV5-4 to TRBJ1-1; D is undetermined. V was shortened by 5 bases and J by 1 base, with 15 bases between the two germline ends. The CDR3 runs 15 residues. The germline CDR1 and CDR2 sequences are SGHNT and YYREEE (reference sequence). This chain's CDR3 is CASSRAEHRNTEAFF. The CDR3 DNA reads as TGTGCCAGCAGTCGTGCGGAACATAGGAACACTGAAGCTTTCTTT.

This clone was counted once. The gene calls are TRBV5-4 and TRBJ2-2, with 9 bases aligning to TRBD1. Losses at the gene ends were 4 bases for V and 8 bases for J; bases not matched to a gene: 9. The CDR3 spans 15 residues. Per the germline V gene, CDR1 is SGHNT and CDR2 is YYREEE (reference sequence). The CDR3 protein is CASSTPGQGGGELFF. The CDR3 DNA reads TGTGCCAGCAGCACTCCGGGACAGGGAGGAGGGGAGCTGTTTTTT.

The rearrangement uses TRBV6-5 and TRBJ2-7; 9 bases agree with TRBD2. V was clipped by 6 bases and J by 3 bases; unmatched bases: 6. The CDR3 runs to 14 residues. Germline V gene sequence: CDR1 MNHEY, CDR2 SVGAGI. The CDR3 DNA follows: TGTGCCAGCAGCCGCGGGGGGGACAGCTACGAGCAGTACTTC. Protein: CASSRGGDSYEQYF.

The chain recombines TRBV11-2 with TRBJ1-6; the match to TRBD1 covers 10 bases. Trimming removed 4 bases from V and 10 bases from J; junction bases left unmatched: 10. Per germline, CDR1 SGHAT and CDR2 FQNNGV. The CDR3 loop spans 16 amino acids. This CDR3 is CASSYNPGQGTSPLHF. Written as DNA, the CDR3 is TGTGCCAGCAGCTATAATCCGGGACAGGGGACCTCACCCCTCCACTTT.

This chain links TRBV14 with TRBJ2-1; perhaps TRBD2 as D (6 bases). Germline CDR1 reads SGHDN; CDR2 reads FVKESK. The V and J ends lost 4 bases and 7 bases respectively, with 17 bases between them. The CDR3 runs 15 residues. CDR3 nucleotides: TGTGCCAGCAGCCCGGTGGGACTCTATGGTAATGAGCAGTTCTTC. This codes for CASSPVGLYGNEQFF.

The chain combines TRBV7-9 with TRBJ1-4; no firm D call. This CDR3 has 15 amino acids. Germline V gene data show CDR1 as SEHNR and CDR2 as FQNEAQ (reference sequence). Trimming took 2 bases from V and 4 from J, leaving 11 bases between them. CDR3 nucleotide sequence: TGTGCCAGCAGCTTATTAGACAACCGTAATGAAAAACTGTTTTTT. Protein sequence: CASSLLDNRNEKLFF. Looking up the rest from reference TRBV7-9 and TRBJ1-4 gives the full variable domain: DTGVSQNPRHKITKRGQNVTFRCDPISEHNRLYWYRQTLGQGPEFLTYFQNEAQLEKSRLLSDRFSAERPKGSFSTLEIQRTEQGDSAMYLCASSLLDNRNEKLFFGSGTQLSVL.

V and J are TRBV18 and TRBJ1-3, with a weak D call TRBD1 (5 bases). The CDR3 is 17 residues long. Germline V lookup: CDR1 KGHSH, CDR2 LQKENI. The germline V and J ends were trimmed by 3 bases and 0 bases, with 15 bases remaining between them. The CDR3 loop reads CASSPQVTGVSGNTIYF. As DNA, the CDR3 is TGTGCCAGCTCACCGCAAGTAACAGGAGTCTCTGGAAACACCATATATTTT.

The rearrangement joins TRBV5-1 to TRBJ2-1, with D unclear. V gave up 2 bases and J gave up 3 bases, with 9 bases separating them. This CDR3 region has 14 residues. Per germline, CDR1 SGHRS and CDR2 YFSETQ. The CDR3 coding sequence is TGCGCCAGCAGCTTTGGGCAGGTCTACAATGAGCAGTTCTTC. This gives the protein CASSFGQVYNEQFF.

This clone appeared once. J is TRBJ1-1 and V is TRBV4-3; 12 bases align to TRBD1. Trimming at V came to 4 bases and at J to 5 bases, leaving 11 bases not matched to a gene. The CDR3 contains 17 residues. Per germline, CDR1 LGHNA and CDR2 YSLEER. CDR3 DNA sequence: TGCGCCAGCAGCCTTACACCGGGACAGGGGGCTATGACTGAAGCTTTCTTT. As protein: CASSLTPGQGAMTEAFF.

The chain carries TRBV10-3 and TRBJ1-1; D not resolved. Germline CDR1 ENHRY, CDR2 SYGVKD. CDR3 length: 16 residues. Trimming pared 2 bases from V and 3 bases from J, leaving 16 bases between. The CDR3 DNA reads TGTGCCATCAGTGAGAGTCCGGAGCCAAAGGACACTGAAGCTTTCTTT. Translating gives CAISESPEPKDTEAFF.

The J gene is TRBJ1-1, the V gene TRBV29-1; no definite D call. Germline assignment: CDR1 SQVTM and CDR2 ANQGSEA. This CDR3 spans 12 amino acids. Deletions cut 5 bases from V and 3 bases from J, with 10 bases between. CDR3: CSVLESHTEAFF. DNA of the CDR3: TGCAGCGTTCTGGAGAGCCACACTGAAGCTTTCTTT.

J is TRBJ2-1 and V is TRBV19; 7 positions match TRBD1. Germline CDR1 LNHDA, CDR2 SQIVND (reference sequence). The V segment lost 5 bases and the J segment 10 bases; nucleotides outside the gene matches: 8. The CDR3 sequence is 13 residues long. This CDR3 is CASSPHRGEEQFF. CDR3 sequence (DNA): TGTGCCAGTAGTCCGCACAGGGGAGAAGAGCAGTTCTTC.

The V and J genes are TRBV28 and TRBJ1-2; 7 positions agree with TRBD1. The CDR3 totals 17 residues. Trimming at V came to 1 base and at J to 6 bases, leaving 14 bases not matched to a gene. Germline-derived CDR1 and CDR2 are MDHEN and SYDVKM. In DNA, the CDR3 is TGTGCCAGCAGTTTATCTCGACAGGGCTTGGAGTCCCATGGCTACACCTTC. Translation: CASSLSRQGLESHGYTF.

The rearrangement links TRBV7-2 to TRBJ1-2; 7 nucleotides match TRBD1. J lost 4 bases, V lost 6 bases, and 8 bases had no gene match. This CDR3 spans 14 amino acids. The germline V gene encodes CDR1 SGHTA and CDR2 FQGNSA. In nucleotides, the CDR3 is TGTGCCAGCAGGGCCGGAGGGGGCTCCTATGGCTACACCTTC. It specifies CASRAGGGSYGYTF.